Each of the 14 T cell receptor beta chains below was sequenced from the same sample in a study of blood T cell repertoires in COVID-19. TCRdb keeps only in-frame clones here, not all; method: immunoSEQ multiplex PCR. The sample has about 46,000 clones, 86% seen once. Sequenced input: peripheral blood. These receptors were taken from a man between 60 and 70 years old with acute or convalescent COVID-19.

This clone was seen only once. For the CDR3, the DNA is TGTGCCAGCAGCCCGGCCGGGGGGGCGAGGACCGGGGAGCTGTTTTTT. Protein product: CASSPAGGARTGELFF. The genes are TRBV7-2 and TRBJ2-2; 8 positions match TRBD2. Germline loops: CDR1 SGHTA, CDR2 FQGNSA. Trimming at V came to 5 bases and at J to 5 bases, leaving 10 bases not matched to a gene. The CDR3 runs 16 residues.

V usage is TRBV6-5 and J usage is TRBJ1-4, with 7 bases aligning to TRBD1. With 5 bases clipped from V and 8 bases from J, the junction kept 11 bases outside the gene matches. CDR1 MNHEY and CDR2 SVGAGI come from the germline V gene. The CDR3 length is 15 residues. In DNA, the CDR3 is TGTGCCAGCAGTCCCAACAGGGGTGGTTGGGAAAAACTGTTTTTT. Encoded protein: CASSPNRGGWEKLFF.

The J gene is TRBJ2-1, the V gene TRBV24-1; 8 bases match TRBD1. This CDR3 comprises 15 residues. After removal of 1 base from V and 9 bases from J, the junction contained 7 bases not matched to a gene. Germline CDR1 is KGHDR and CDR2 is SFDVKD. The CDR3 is CATSDLRQGAREQFF. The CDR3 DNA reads TGTGCCACCAGTGATTTAAGGCAGGGGGCGCGTGAGCAGTTCTTC.

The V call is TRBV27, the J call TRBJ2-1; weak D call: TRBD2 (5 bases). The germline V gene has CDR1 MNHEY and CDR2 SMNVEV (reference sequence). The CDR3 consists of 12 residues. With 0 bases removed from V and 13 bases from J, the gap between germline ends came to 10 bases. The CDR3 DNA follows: TGTGCCAGCAGTTTATCGCCGGGAAATCAGTTCTTC. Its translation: CASSLSPGNQFF.

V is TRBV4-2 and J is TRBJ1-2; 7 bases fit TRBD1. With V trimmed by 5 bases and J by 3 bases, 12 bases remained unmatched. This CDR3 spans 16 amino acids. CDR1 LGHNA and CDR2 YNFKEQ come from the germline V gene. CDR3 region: CASSARQGAKDYGYTF. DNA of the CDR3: TGTGCCAGCAGCGCCCGACAGGGTGCTAAGGACTATGGCTACACCTTC.

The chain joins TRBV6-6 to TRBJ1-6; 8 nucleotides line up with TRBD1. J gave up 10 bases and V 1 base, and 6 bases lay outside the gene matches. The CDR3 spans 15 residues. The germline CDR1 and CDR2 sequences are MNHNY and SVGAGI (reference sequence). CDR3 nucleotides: TGTGCCAGCAGTTACTTATCCAGGGGGCAATCACCCCTCCACTTT. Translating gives CASSYLSRGQSPLHF.

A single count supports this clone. CDR3 coding DNA: TGTGCCAGCAGTTACTTACGTCCGGCCGGGGAGCTGTTTTTT. Encoded protein: CASSYLRPAGELFF. The chain recombines TRBV6-6 with TRBJ2-2; D uncertain. The germline gives CDR1 MNHNY, CDR2 SVGAGI (reference sequence). The CDR3 totals 14 residues. V was pared by 1 base and J by 6 bases, with 9 bases between.

This chain's CDR3 is CASSARQGPSGNTIYF. The CDR3 coding sequence is TGTGCCAGCAGCGCCCGACAGGGACCCTCTGGAAACACCATATATTTT. The rearrangement links TRBV7-8 to TRBJ1-3, with 7 bases that match TRBD1. Germline values: CDR1 SGHVS, CDR2 FQNEAQ. CDR3 length: 16 amino acids. J was trimmed by 0 bases and V by 5 bases; bases with no gene match: 7. Looking up the rest from reference TRBV7-8 and TRBJ1-3 gives the full variable domain: GAGVSQSPRYKVAKRGQDVALRCDPISGHVSLFWYQQALGQGPEFLTYFQNEAQLDKSGLPSDRFFAERPEGSVSTLKIQRTQQEDSAVYLCASSARQGPSGNTIYFGEGSWLTVV.

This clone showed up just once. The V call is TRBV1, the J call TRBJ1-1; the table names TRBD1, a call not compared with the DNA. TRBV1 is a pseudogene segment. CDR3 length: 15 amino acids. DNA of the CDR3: TGCACCAGCAGCCTCCGGACAGGGGATGACACTGAAGCTTTCTTT. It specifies CTSSLRTGDDTEAFF.

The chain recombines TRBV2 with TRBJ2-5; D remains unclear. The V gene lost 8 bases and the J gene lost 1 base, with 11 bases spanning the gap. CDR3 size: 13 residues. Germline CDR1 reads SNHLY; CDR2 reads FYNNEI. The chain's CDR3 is CASANHFQETQYF. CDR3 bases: TGTGCCAGCGCAAATCACTTCCAAGAGACCCAGTACTTC.

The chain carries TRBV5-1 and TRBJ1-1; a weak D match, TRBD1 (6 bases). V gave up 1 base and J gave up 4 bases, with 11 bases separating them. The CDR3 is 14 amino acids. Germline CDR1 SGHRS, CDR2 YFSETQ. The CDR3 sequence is CASSLQRGGTEAFF. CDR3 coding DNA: TGCGCCAGCAGCTTGCAGAGAGGGGGCACTGAAGCTTTCTTT.

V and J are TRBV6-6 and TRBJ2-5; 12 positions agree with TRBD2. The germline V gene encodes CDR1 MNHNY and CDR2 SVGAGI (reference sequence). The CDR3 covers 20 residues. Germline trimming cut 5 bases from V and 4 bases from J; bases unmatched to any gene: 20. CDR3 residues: CASSPRTVQASGRGRETQYF. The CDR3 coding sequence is TGTGCCAGCAGTCCTAGGACAGTCCAAGCTAGCGGGAGGGGCCGAGAGACCCAGTACTTC.

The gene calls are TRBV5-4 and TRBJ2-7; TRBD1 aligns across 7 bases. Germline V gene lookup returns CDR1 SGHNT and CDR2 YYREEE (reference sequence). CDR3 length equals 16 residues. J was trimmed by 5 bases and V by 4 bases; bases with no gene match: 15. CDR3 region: CASSRTAGGATHEQYF. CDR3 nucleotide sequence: TGTGCCAGCAGCCGAACAGCAGGGGGTGCTACCCACGAGCAGTACTTC.

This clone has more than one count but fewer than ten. CDR3 DNA: TGTGCCAGCAGCTTAGATCAGGGGGTAACTGAAGCTTTCTTT. Translated, it gives CASSLDQGVTEAFF. The chain carries TRBV7-9 and TRBJ1-1, with 7 nucleotides matching TRBD1. This CDR3 spans 14 amino acids. V was clipped by 1 base and J by 5 bases; unmatched bases: 4. Per the germline V gene, CDR1 is SEHNR and CDR2 is FQNEAQ (reference sequence).